Presented here are 14 T cell receptor beta chains from one specimen sequenced in a study of CD8+ T cells in alopecia areata. RNA was extracted and reverse transcribed into cDNA as the sequencing template. Assay used: immunoSEQ multiplex PCR; TCRdb lists only in-frame clones, some missing. The sample has 200,000 or so clones, 58% seen once; the top ten hold 5.5%. Treatment here: oral pan-JAK inhibitor, 5-10 mg twice daily. The sequencing here drew on CD4+ T cells sorted from blood, taken at week 24, from a patient treated with tofacitinib. The receptors come from a human donor with alopecia areata.

There are a few counts of this clone. The chain uses TRBV2 and TRBJ2-1; maybe TRBD1 (6 bases). The CDR3 spans 13 residues. V was shortened by 4 bases and J by 6 bases, with 10 bases between the two germline ends. From germline, CDR1 is SNHLY and CDR2 FYNNEI. CDR3 sequence (DNA): TGTGCCAGCAGTGCGGACAGTTCCAATGAGCAGTTCTTC. It specifies CASSADSSNEQFF.

The V gene is TRBV15, the J gene TRBJ1-6, with D unclear. Germline CDR1 is LNHNV and CDR2 is YYDKDF (reference sequence). CDR3 length equals 13 residues. V dropped 5 bases and J dropped 7 bases, with 9 bases sitting between them. CDR3 nucleotides: TGTGCCACCAGCGGTGCGGGGAATTCACCCCTCCACTTT. It encodes CATSGAGNSPLHF.

CDR3 region: CASTQGGQTETQYF. The DNA for the CDR3 is TGTGCCAGCACCCAAGGAGGTCAGACGGAGACCCAGTACTTC. The chain has TRBV2 and TRBJ2-5; perhaps TRBD2 as D (5 bases). This CDR3 spans 14 amino acids. Germline assignment: CDR1 SNHLY and CDR2 FYNNEI. Deletions cut 7 bases from V and 5 bases from J, with 17 bases between. Full variable domain (missing parts from reference TRBV2 and TRBJ2-5): EPEVTQTPSHQVTQMGQEVILRCVPISNHLYFYWYRQILGQKVEFLVSFYNNEISEKSEIFDDQFSVERPDGSNFTLKIRSTKLEDSAMYFCASTQGGQTETQYFGPGTRLLVL.

The chain uses TRBV6-5 and TRBJ2-7, with D unresolved. The CDR3 runs to 15 residues. Trimming removed 6 bases from V and 0 bases from J, with 15 bases in between. Germline V gene lookup returns CDR1 MNHEY and CDR2 SVGAGI. CDR3 sequence (DNA): TGTGCCAGCAGCAACGGCCTGCTGAGCTCCTACGAGCAGTACTTC. Its translation: CASSNGLLSSYEQYF.

The rearrangement joins TRBV4-2 to TRBJ2-7; 7 bases are a match to TRBD1. J lost 3 bases, V lost 3 bases, and 8 bases had no gene match. The CDR3 extends over 15 amino acids. CDR1 and CDR2 (germline): LGHNA, YNFKEQ. The CDR3 is CASSQAGGDDYEQYF. The CDR3 bases are TGTGCCAGCAGCCAGGCAGGGGGAGACGACTACGAGCAGTACTTC.

In DNA form, the CDR3 reads TGTGCCAGCAGCTTAAGCCGGGAGGATACGCAGTATTTT. Translation: CASSLSREDTQYF. The chain joins TRBV13 to TRBJ2-3; D possibly corresponds to TRBD2 (6 bases). Trimming shortened V by 2 bases and J by 6 bases, and 9 bases separated the two germline ends. The CDR3 is made up of 13 amino acids. Per the germline V gene, CDR1 is PRHDT and CDR2 is FYEKMQ (reference sequence).

This chain's CDR3 is CASSRDGTQETQYF. In nucleotides, the CDR3 is TGTGCCAGCAGCAGGGACGGCACGCAAGAGACCCAGTACTTC. The V gene is TRBV6-1, the J gene TRBJ2-5; D may correspond to TRBD1 or TRBD2 (5 bases each). The CDR3 consists of 14 residues. V lost 6 bases, J lost 2 bases, and 13 bases lay in between. Germline CDR1 is MNHNS and CDR2 is SASEGT.

There are a few counts of this clone. As DNA, the CDR3 is TGTGCCAGCAGTGAGCCCCATGGGGGGAAACTGTTTTTT. It is translated as CASSEPHGGKLFF. The rearrangement uses TRBV6-1 and TRBJ1-4; D possibly corresponds to TRBD1 (5 bases). The CDR3 runs to 13 residues. V gave up 3 bases and J gave up 11 bases, with 13 bases separating them. The germline CDR1 and CDR2 sequences are MNHNS and SASEGT.

This clone was counted a single time. The chain uses TRBV7-9 and TRBJ2-7; TRBD2 agrees at 8 bases. This CDR3 comprises 16 residues. Unmatched junction bases numbered 9, after V lost 5 bases and J lost 0 bases. The germline CDR1 and CDR2 sequences are SEHNR and FQNEAQ (reference sequence). CDR3 bases: TGTGCCAGCAGCCCGATAGCGGGGCAGACCTCCTACGAGCAGTACTTC. The encoded protein is CASSPIAGQTSYEQYF.

The chain recombines TRBV29-1 with TRBJ2-2, with no clear D. The CDR3 is 14 amino acids. Trimming cost V 6 bases and J 4 bases, with 15 bases left between them. From germline, CDR1 is SQVTM and CDR2 ANQGSEA. The CDR3 loop is CSVGGRAPTGELFF. Written as DNA, the CDR3 is TGCAGCGTCGGTGGTCGGGCTCCCACCGGGGAGCTGTTTTTT.

This clone was observed a few times. This sample includes further DNA sequences coding for the same CDR3. The chain employs TRBV2 and TRBJ2-5; D is ambiguous. Germline CDR1 SNHLY, CDR2 FYNNEI. Trimming pared 6 bases from V and 5 bases from J, leaving 4 bases between. The CDR3 is made up of 10 amino acids. Here the CDR3 DNA reads TGTGCCAGCAGAGTGGAGACCCAGTACTTC. This encodes CASRVETQYF.

The chain is built from TRBV7-8 and TRBJ2-5; 7 nucleotides agree with TRBD1. This CDR3 region has 15 residues. V shed 7 bases and J 4 bases; nucleotides not matched to a gene: 12. Germline values: CDR1 SGHVS, CDR2 FQNEAQ. CDR3 amino acids: CASTLHEGALETQYF. Here the CDR3 DNA reads TGTGCCAGCACCCTACACGAGGGGGCGCTAGAGACCCAGTACTTC.

This clone has only a few counts. The chain couples TRBV29-1 to TRBJ1-3; D perhaps matches TRBD1 (6 bases). The germline CDR1 and CDR2 sequences are SQVTM and ANQGSEA. The V end was cut by 4 bases, the J end by 0 bases, with 10 bases between. The CDR3 totals 14 residues. This CDR3 reads CSVAGAHSGNTIYF. The CDR3 DNA sequence: TGCAGCGTTGCGGGGGCACACTCTGGAAACACCATATATTTT.

This clone was recorded a few times. V is TRBV9 and J is TRBJ2-7; D call uncertain. The CDR3 spans 15 residues. The germline V gene has CDR1 SGDLS and CDR2 YYNGEE. V was shortened by 2 bases and J by 1 base, with 13 bases between the two germline ends. CDR3 loop: CASSVGMANSYEQYF. DNA for the CDR3: TGTGCCAGCAGCGTCGGTATGGCCAATTCCTACGAGCAGTACTTC.